This is a list of T cell receptor beta chains from one sample in a study of immune characterization of retroperitoneal liposarcoma. TCRdb re-analysed the PCR reads in MiXCR, keeping a single row per CDR3 protein. The sample has about 4,100 distinct CDR3 sequences, over 25% seen once; the top ten hold around 9.6%. The source material was blood. Receptor source: a female donor with retroperitoneal liposarcoma. CDR3s include the opening cysteine and the closing phenylalanine or tryptophan. Fields, in order: CDR3 DNA, CDR3 protein, J gene, V gene, clone size, D gene. D genes are given only for firm matches. Only part of the rows carry a size: once, few, many, or a class if the clone is expanded.

DNA: TGTGCCAGCAGCGAAGGTGGGGGGGGGATGGAGACCCAGTACTTC
CDR3: CASSEGGGGMETQYF
J: TRBJ2-5
V: TRBV6-1
size: large
D: TRBD2

DNA: TGTGCCAGCAGCCCCAGTGCGGCCTCCAGAGTCGAGACCCAGTACTTC
CDR3: CASSPSAASRVETQYF
J: TRBJ2-5
V: TRBV3-1
size: once
D: .

DNA: TGTGCCAGCAGGGATACAGGGACAGTGAACACTGAAGCTTTCTTT
CDR3: CASRDTGTVNTEAFF
J: TRBJ1-1
V: TRBV6-8
size: .
D: TRBD1

DNA: TGTGCCAGCAGCCTTGACAGGGGGAAAACTGGCTACACCTTC
CDR3: CASSLDRGKTGYTF
J: TRBJ1-2
V: TRBV12-3/TRBV12-4
size: few
D: TRBD1

DNA: TGCGCCAGCAGCCTTAGGACTGAACTAGCCAAAAACATTCAGTACTTC
CDR3: CASSLRTELAKNIQYF
J: TRBJ2-4
V: TRBV4-1
size: .
D: .

DNA: TGTGCCAGCAGTGAAGGGACAGGGGCAGATACGCAGTATTTT
CDR3: CASSEGTGADTQYF
J: TRBJ2-3
V: TRBV6-1
size: medium-sized
D: TRBD1

DNA: TGTGCCAGCAGTTTAGGGGCCAGCGTCAGATCGGGGGAGACCCAGTACTTC
CDR3: CASSLGASVRSGETQYF
J: TRBJ2-5
V: TRBV27
size: medium-sized
D: .

DNA: TGTGCCAGCAGTGCCTGGACTAGCGGGGAAGAGACCCAGTACTTC
CDR3: CASSAWTSGEETQYF
J: TRBJ2-5
V: TRBV6-1
size: medium-sized
D: TRBD2

DNA: TGTGCCAGCACCGAGACTAGCTACCCCTACGAGCAGTACTTC
CDR3: CASTETSYPYEQYF
J: TRBJ2-7
V: TRBV6-1
size: few
D: TRBD2

DNA: TGTGCCAGCAGTGACTCACGGTATTTGGGACAGGGGATGGGTGTAAGTCAGCCCCAGCATTTT
CDR3: CASSDSRYLGQGMGVSQPQHF
J: TRBJ1-5
V: TRBV6-4
size: few
D: TRBD1